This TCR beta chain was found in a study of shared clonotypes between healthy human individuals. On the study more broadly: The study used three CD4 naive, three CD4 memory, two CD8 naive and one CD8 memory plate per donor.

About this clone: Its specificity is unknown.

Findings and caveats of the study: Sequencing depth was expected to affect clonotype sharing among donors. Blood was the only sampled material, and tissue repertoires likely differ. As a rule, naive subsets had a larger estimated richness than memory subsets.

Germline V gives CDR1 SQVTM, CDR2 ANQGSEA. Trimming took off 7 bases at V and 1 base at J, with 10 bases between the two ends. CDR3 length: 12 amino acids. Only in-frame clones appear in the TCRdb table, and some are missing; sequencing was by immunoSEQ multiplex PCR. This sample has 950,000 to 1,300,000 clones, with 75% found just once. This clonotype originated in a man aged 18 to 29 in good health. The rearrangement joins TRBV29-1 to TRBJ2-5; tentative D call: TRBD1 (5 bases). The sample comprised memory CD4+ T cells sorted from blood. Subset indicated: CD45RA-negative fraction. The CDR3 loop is CSARQTQETQYF. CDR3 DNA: TGCAGCGCGCGACAGACCCAAGAGACCCAGTACTTC.